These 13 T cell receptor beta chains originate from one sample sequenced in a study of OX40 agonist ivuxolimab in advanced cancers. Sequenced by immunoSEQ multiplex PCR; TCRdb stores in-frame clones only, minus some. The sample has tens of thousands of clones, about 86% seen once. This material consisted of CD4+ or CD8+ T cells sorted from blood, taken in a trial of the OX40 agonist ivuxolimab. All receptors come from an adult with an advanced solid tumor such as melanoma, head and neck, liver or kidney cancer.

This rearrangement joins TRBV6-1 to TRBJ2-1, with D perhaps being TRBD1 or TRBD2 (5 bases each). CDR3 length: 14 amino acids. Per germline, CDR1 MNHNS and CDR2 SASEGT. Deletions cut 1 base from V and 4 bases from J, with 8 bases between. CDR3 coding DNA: TGTGCCAGCAGTGAAGGGGGGTTTTACAATGAGCAGTTCTTC. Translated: CASSEGGFYNEQFF.

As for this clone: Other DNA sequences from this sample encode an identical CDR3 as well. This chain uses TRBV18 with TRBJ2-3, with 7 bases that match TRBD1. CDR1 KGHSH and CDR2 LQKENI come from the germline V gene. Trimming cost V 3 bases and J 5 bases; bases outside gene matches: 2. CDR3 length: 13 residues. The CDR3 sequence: CASSPGTVDTQYF. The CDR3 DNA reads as TGTGCCAGCTCACCCGGGACAGTAGATACGCAGTATTTT.

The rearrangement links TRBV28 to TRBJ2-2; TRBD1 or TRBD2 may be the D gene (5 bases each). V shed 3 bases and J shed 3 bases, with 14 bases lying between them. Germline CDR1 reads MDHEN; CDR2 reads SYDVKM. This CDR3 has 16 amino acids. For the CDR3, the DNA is TGTGCCAGCAGTTTCCTTGGGGGTGAAGACACCGGGGAGCTGTTTTTT. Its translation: CASSFLGGEDTGELFF.

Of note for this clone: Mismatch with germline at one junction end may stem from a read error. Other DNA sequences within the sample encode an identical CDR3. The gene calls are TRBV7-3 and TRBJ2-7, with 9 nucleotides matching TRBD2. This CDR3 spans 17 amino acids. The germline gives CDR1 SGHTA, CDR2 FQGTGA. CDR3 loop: CASSLTGTSFRTDEQYF. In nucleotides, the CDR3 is TGTGCCAGCAGTTTAACGGGGACTAGCTTTAGGACCGACGAGCAGTACTTC.

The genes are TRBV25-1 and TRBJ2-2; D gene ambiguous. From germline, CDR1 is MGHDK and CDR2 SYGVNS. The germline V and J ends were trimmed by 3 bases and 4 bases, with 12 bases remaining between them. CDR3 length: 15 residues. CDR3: CASSDPRSVTGELFF. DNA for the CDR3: TGTGCCAGCAGTGATCCGCGGAGTGTCACCGGGGAGCTGTTTTTT.

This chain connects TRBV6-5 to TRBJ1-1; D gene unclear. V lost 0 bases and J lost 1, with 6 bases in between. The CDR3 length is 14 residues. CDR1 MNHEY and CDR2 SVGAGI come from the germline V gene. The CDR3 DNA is TGTGCCAGCAGTTACTCGAGGTGGAACACTGAAGCTTTCTTT. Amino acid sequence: CASSYSRWNTEAFF.

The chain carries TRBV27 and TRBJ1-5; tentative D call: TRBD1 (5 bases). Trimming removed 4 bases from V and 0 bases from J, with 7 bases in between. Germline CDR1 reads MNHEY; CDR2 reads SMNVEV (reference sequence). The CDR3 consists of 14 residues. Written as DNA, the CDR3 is TGTGCCAGCAGTTCCCAGGGTAGCAATCAGCCCCAGCATTTT. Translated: CASSSQGSNQPQHF.

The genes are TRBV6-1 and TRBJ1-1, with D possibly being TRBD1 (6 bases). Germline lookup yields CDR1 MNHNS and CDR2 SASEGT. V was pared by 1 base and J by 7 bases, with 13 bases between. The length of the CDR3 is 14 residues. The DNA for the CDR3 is TGTGCCAGCAGTGAAGGGGGGGCCCGAGGTGAAGCTTTCTTT. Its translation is CASSEGGARGEAFF.

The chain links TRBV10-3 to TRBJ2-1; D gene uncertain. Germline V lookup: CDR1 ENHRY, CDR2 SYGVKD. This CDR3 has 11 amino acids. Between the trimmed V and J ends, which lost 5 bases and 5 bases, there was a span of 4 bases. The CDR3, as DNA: TGTGCCATCAGTCCCAACAATGAGCAGTTCTTC. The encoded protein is CAISPNNEQFF.

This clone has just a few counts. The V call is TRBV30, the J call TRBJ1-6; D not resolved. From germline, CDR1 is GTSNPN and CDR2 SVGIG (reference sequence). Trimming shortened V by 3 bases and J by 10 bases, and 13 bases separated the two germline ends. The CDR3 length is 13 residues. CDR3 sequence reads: CAWRPLGGSPLHF. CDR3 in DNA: TGTGCCTGGAGACCCCTAGGAGGGTCACCCCTCCACTTT.

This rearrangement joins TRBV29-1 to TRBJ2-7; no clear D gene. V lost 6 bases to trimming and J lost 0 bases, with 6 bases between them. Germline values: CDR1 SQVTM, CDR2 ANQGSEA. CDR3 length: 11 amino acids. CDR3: CSVGDSYEQYF. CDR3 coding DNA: TGCAGCGTCGGAGACTCCTACGAGCAGTACTTC.

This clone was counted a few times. As DNA, the CDR3 is TGTGCCAGCAGCAAGGTCCTGGTAGCAGTCCTCCCAGATACGCAGTATTTT. Its translation: CASSKVLVAVLPDTQYF. The rearrangement joins TRBV21-1 to TRBJ2-3; TRBD2 was called by the table and not checked on the DNA. TRBV21-1 represents a pseudogene. The CDR3 is 17 residues long.

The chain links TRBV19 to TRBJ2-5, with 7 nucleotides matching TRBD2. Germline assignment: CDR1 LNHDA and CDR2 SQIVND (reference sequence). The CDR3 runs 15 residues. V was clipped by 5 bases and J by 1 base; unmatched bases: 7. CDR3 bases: TGTGCCAGTAGTCCCGGGACTATCCTCCAAGAGACCCAGTACTTC. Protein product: CASSPGTILQETQYF.